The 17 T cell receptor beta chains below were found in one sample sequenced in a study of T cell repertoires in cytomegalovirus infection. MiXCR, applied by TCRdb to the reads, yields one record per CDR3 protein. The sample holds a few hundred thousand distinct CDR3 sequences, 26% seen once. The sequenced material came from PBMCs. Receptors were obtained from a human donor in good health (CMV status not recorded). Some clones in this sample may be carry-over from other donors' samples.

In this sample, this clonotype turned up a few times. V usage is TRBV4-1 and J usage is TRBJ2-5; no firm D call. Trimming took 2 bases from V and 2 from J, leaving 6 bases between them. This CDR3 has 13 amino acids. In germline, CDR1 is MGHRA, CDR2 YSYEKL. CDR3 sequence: CASSQSAQETQYF. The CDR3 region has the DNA TGCGCCAGCAGCCAAAGCGCTCAAGAGACCCAGTACTTC.

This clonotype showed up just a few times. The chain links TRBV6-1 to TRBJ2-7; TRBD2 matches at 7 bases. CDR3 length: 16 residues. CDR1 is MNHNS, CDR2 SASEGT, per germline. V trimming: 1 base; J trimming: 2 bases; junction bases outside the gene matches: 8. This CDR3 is CASSEGRGLTPYEQYV. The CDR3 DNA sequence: TGTGCCAGCAGTGAAGGACGGGGACTAACCCCCTACGAGCAGTACGTC.

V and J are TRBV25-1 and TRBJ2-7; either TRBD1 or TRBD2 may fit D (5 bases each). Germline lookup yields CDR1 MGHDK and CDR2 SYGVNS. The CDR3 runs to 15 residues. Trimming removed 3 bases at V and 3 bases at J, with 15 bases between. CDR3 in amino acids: CASSDGTSRLYEQYF. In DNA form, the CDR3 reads TGTGCCAGCAGTGATGGGACCAGTCGCCTCTACGAGCAGTACTTC.

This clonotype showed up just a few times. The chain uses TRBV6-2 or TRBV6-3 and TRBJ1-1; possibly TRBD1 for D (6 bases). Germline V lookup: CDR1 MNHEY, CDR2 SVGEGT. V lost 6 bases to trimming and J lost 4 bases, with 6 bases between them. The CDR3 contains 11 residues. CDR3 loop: CASRDSTEAFF. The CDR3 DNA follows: TGTGCCAGCAGGGACAGCACTGAAGCTTTCTTT.

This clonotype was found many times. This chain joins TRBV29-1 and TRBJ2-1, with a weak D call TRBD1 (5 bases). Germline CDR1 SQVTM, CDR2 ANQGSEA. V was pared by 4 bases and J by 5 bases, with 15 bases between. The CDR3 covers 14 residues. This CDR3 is CSVAFMTVNNEQFF. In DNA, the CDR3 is TGCAGCGTTGCTTTCATGACAGTCAACAATGAGCAGTTCTTC.

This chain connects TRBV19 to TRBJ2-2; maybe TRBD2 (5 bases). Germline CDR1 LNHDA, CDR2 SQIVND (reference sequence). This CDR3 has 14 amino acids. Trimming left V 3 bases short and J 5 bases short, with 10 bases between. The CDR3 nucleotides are TGTGCCAGTAGTATTGTAGGAGGAACCGGGGAGCTGTTTTTT. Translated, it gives CASSIVGGTGELFF.

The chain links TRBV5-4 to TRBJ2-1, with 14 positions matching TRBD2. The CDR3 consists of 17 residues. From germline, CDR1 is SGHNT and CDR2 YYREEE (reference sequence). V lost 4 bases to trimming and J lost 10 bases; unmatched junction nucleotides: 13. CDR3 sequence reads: CASSPDPTGLAGEEQFF. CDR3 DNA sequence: TGTGCCAGCAGCCCGGACCCAACGGGACTAGCGGGAGAGGAGCAGTTCTTC.

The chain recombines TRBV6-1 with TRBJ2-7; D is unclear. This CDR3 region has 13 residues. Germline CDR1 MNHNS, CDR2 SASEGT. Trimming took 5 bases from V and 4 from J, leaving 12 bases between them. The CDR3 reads CASSQRVNYEQYV. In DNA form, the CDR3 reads TGTGCCAGCAGTCAGCGCGTCAATTACGAGCAGTACGTC.

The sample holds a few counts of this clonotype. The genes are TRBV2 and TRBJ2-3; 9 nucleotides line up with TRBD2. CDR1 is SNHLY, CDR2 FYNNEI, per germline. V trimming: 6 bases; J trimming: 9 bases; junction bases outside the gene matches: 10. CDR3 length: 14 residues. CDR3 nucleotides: TGTGCCAGCAGGGGGACTAGCACTGACGGGACGCAGTATTTT. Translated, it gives CASRGTSTDGTQYF.

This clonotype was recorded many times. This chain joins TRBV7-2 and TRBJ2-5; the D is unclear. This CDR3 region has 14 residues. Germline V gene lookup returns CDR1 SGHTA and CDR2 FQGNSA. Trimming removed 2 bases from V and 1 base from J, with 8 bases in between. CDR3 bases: TGTGCCAGCAGCTTAATTAGGATCCAAGAGACCCAGTACTTC. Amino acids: CASSLIRIQETQYF. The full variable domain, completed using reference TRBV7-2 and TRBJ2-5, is GAGVSQSPSNKVTEKGKDVELRCDPISGHTALYWYRQSLGQGLEFLIYFQGNSAPDKSGLPSDRFSAERTGGSVSTLTIQRTQQEDSAVYLCASSLIRIQETQYFGPGTRLLVL.

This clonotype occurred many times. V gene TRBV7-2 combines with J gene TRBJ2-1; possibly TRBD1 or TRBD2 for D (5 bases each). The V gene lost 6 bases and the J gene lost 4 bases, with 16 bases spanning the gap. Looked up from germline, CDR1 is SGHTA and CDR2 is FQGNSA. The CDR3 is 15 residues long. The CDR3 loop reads CASRPGPNSYNEQFF. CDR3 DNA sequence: TGTGCCAGCAGACCGGGACCCAACTCATACAATGAGCAGTTCTTC.

CDR3 coding DNA: TGTGCCAGCAGTATTCTAGAGGGGGAGGTATTAAATGAGCAGTTCTTC. Translated: CASSILEGEVLNEQFF. The J gene is TRBJ2-1, the V gene TRBV28; TRBD1 or TRBD2 may be the D gene (6 bases each). Germline CDR1 is MDHEN and CDR2 is SYDVKM. This CDR3 comprises 16 residues. V gave up 5 bases and J gave up 7 bases, with 21 bases separating them.

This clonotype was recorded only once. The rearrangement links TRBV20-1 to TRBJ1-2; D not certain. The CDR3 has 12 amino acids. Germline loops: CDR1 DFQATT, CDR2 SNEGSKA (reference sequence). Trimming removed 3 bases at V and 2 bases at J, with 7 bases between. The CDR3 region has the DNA TGCAGTGCTAGTAGACGGAACTATGGCTACACCTTC. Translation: CSASRRNYGYTF.

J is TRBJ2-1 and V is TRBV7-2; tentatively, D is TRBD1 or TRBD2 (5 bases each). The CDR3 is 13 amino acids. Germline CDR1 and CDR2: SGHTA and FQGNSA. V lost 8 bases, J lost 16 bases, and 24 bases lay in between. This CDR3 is CASGLGVRDQVFF. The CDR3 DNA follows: TGTGCCAGCGGGCTGGGGGTCCGGGACCAAGTCTTCTTC.

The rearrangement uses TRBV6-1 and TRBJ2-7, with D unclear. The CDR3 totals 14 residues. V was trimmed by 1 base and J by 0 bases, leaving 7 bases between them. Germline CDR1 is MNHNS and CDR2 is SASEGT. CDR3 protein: CASSEGLNSYEQYF. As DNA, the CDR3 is TGTGCCAGCAGTGAAGGGCTAAACTCCTACGAGCAGTACTTC.

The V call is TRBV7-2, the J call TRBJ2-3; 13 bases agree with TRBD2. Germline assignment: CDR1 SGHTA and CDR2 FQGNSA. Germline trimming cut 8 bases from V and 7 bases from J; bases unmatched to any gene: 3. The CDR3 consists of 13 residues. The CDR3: CASRTSGSYTQYF. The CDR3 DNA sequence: TGTGCCAGCCGGACTAGCGGGAGTTATACGCAGTATTTT.

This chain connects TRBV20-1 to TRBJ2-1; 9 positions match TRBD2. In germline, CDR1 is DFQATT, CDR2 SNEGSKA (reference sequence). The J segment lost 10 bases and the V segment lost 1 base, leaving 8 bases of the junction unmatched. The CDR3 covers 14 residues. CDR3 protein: CSARGSGGHREQFF. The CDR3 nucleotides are TGCAGTGCTAGAGGTAGCGGGGGCCATAGGGAGCAGTTCTTC.